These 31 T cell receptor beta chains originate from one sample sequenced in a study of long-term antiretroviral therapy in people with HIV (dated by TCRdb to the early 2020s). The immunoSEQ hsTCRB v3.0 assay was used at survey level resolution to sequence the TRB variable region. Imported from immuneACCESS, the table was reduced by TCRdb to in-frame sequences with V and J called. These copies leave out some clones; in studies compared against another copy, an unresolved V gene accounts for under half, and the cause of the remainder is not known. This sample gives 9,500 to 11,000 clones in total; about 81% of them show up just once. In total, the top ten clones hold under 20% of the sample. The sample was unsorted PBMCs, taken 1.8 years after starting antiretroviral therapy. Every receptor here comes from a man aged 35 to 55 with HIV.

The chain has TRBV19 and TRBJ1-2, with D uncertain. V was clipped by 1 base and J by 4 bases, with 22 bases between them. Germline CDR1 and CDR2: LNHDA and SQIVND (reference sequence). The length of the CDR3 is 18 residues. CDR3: CASSIGPNAYVRGYGYTF. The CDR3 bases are TGTGCCAGTAGTATAGGCCCCAACGCGTACGTTCGCGGCTATGGCTACACCTTC.

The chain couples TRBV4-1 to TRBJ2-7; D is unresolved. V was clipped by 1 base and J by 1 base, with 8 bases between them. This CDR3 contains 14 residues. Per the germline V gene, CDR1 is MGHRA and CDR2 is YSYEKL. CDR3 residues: CASSQVQLSYEQYF. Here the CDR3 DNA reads TGCGCCAGCAGCCAAGTACAGCTGTCCTACGAGCAGTACTTC.

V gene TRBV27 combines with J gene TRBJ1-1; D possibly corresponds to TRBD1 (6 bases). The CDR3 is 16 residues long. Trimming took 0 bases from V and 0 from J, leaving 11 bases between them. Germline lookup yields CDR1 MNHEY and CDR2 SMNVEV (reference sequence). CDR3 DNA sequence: TGTGCCAGCAGTTTATCGGGACAAGGAATGAACACTGAAGCTTTCTTT. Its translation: CASSLSGQGMNTEAFF.

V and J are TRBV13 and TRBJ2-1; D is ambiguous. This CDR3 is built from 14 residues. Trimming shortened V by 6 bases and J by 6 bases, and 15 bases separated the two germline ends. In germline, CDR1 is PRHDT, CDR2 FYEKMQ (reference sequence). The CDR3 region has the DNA TGTGCCAGCAGGGGGAAATTTTCTGGCAATGAGCAGTTCTTC. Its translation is CASRGKFSGNEQFF.

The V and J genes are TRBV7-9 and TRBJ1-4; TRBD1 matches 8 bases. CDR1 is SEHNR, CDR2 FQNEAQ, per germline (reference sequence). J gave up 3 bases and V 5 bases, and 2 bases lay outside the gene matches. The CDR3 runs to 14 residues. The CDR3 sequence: CASSRTGSNEKLFF. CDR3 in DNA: TGTGCCAGCAGCCGGACAGGGTCTAATGAAAAACTGTTTTTT.

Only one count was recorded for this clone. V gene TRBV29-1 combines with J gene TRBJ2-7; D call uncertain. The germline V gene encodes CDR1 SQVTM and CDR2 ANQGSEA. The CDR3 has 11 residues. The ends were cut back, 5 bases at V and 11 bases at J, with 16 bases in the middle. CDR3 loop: CSVLDPEVEYF. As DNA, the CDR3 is TGCAGCGTTTTAGACCCCGAAGTAGAGTACTTC.

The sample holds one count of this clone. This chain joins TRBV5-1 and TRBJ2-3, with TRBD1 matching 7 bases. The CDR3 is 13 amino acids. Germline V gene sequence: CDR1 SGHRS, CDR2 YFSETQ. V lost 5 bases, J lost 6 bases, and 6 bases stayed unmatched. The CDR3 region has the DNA TGCGCCAGCAGTTTAGGACAGGTGGATACGCAGTATTTT. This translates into CASSLGQVDTQYF.

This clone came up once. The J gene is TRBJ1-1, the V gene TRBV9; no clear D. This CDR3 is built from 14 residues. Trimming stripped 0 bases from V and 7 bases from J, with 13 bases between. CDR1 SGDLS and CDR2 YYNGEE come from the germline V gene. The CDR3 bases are TGTGCCAGCAGCGTAGGTCGGGCGACTCTTGAAGCTTTCTTT. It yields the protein CASSVGRATLEAFF.

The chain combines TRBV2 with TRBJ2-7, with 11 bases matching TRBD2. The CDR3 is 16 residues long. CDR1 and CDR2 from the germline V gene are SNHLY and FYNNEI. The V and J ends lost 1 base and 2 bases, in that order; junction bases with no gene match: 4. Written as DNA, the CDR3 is TGTGCCAGCAGTGAAGGTCTAGCGGGAGGTACCTACGAGCAGTACTTC. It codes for CASSEGLAGGTYEQYF.

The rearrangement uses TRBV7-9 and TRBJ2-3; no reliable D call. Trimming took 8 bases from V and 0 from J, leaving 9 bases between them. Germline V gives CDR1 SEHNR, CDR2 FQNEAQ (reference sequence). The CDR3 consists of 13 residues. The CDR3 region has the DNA TGTGCCAGCGGCGGCAGTAGCACAGATACGCAGTATTTT. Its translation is CASGGSSTDTQYF.

CDR3 amino acids: CASSPGQITLNYGYTF. The CDR3 DNA is TGTGCCAGCAGTCCGGGACAGATAACATTAAACTATGGCTACACCTTC. The V and J genes are TRBV6-6 and TRBJ1-2; 7 bases match TRBD1. This CDR3 spans 16 amino acids. Germline V lookup: CDR1 MNHNY, CDR2 SVGAGI (reference sequence). With 5 bases clipped from V and 2 bases from J, the junction kept 11 bases outside the gene matches.

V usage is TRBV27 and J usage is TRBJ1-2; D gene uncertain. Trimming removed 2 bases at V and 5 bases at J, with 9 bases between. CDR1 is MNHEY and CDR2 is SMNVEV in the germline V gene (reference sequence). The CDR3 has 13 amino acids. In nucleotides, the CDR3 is TGTGCCAGCAGTTTACAGCCTCTTTATGGCTACACCTTC. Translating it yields CASSLQPLYGYTF.

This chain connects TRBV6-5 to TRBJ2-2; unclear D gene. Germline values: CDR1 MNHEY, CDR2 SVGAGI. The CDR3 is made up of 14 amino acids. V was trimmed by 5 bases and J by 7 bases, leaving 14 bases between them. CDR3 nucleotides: TGTGCCAGCAGTCCTTGGACGGCCAACGGGGAGCTGTTTTTT. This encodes CASSPWTANGELFF.

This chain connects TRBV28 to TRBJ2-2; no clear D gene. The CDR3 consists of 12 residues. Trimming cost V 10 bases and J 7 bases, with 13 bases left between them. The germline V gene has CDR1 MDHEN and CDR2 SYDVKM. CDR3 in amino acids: CATRPRGGELFF. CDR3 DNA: TGTGCCACTAGACCTCGAGGCGGGGAGCTGTTTTTT. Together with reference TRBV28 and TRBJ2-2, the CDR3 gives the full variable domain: DVKVTQSSRYLVKRTGEKVFLECVQDMDHENMFWYRQDPGLGLRLIYFSYDVKMKEKGDIPEGYSVSREKKERFSLILESASTNQTSMYLCATRPRGGELFFGEGSRLTVL.

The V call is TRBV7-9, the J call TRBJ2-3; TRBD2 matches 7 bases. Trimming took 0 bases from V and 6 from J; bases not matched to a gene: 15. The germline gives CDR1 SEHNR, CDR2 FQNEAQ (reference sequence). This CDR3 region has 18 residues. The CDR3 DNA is TGTGCCAGCAGCTTAGCCGGTTCGGCGGGAGACAGTTGGGATACGCAGTATTTT. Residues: CASSLAGSAGDSWDTQYF.

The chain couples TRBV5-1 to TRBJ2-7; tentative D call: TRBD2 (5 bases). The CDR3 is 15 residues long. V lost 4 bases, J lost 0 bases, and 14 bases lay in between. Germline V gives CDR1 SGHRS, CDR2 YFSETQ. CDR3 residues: CASSVEAGPSYEQYF. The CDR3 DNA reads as TGCGCCAGCAGCGTCGAGGCGGGCCCCTCCTACGAGCAGTACTTC.

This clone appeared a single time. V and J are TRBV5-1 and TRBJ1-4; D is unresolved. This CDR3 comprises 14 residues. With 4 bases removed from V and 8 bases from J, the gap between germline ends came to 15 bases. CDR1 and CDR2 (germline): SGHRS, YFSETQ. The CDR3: CASSPTGGREKLFF. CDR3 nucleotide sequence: TGCGCCAGCAGCCCTACGGGAGGGAGGGAAAAACTGTTTTTT.

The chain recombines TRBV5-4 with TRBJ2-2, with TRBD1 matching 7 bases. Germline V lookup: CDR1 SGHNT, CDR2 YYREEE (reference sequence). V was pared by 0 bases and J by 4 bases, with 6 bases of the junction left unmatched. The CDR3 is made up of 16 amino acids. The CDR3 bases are TGTGCCAGCAGCTTGGGACAGGGAAGGGGCACCGGGGAGCTGTTTTTT. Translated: CASSLGQGRGTGELFF.

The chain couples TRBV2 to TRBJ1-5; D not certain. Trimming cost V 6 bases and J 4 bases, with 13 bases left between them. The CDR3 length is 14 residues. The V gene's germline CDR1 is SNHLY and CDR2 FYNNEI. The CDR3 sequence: CASRDGSRNQPQHF. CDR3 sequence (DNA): TGTGCCAGCAGGGACGGGTCACGTAATCAGCCCCAGCATTTT.

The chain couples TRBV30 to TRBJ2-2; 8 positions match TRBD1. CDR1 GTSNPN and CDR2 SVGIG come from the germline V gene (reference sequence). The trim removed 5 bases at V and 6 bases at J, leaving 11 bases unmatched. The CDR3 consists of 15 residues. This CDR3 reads CAWESTGTGAGELFF. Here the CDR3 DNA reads TGTGCCTGGGAATCGACAGGGACAGGTGCCGGGGAGCTGTTTTTT.

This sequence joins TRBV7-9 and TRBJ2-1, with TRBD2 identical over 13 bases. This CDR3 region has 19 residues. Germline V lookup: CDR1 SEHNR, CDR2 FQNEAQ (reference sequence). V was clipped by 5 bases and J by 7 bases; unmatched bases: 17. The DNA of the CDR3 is TGTGCCAGCAGCCCATTTACCCGCGGACTAGCGGGAGCTTTTAATGAGCAGTTCTTC. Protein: CASSPFTRGLAGAFNEQFF.

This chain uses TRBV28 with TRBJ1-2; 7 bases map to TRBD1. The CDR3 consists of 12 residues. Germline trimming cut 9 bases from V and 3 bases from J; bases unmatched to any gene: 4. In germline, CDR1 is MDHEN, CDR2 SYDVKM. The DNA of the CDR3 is TGTGCCAGTTCCAGGGGGGACTATGGCTACACCTTC. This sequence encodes CASSRGDYGYTF.

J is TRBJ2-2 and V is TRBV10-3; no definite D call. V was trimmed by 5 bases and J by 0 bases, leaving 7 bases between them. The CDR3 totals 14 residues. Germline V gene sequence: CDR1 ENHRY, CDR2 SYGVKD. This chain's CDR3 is CAISWTPNTGELFF. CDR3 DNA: TGTGCCATCAGTTGGACCCCGAACACCGGGGAGCTGTTTTTT.

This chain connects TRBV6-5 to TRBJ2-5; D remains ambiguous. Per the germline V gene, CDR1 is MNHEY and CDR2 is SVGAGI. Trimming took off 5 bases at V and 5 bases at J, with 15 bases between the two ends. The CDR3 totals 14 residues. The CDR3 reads CASSRPPPVETQYF. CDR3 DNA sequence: TGTGCCAGCAGTCGACCGCCGCCCGTGGAGACCCAGTACTTC.

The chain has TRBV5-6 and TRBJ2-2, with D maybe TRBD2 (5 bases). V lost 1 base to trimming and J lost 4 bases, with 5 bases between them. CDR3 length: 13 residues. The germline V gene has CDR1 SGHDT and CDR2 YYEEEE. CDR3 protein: CASSLSGTGELFF. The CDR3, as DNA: TGTGCCAGCAGCTTGAGCGGCACCGGGGAGCTGTTTTTT.

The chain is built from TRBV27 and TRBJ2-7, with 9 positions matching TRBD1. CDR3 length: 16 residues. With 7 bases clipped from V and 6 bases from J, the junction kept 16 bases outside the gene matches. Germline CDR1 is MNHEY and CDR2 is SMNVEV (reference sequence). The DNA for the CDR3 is TGTGCCAGCACACCGGGACAGGGACTTCCTAGGGGCGAGCAGTACTTC. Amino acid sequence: CASTPGQGLPRGEQYF.

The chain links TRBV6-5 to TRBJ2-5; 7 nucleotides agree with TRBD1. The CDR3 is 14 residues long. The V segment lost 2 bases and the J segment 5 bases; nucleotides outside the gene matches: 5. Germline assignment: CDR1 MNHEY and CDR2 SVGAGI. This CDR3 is CASSYLGTVETQYF. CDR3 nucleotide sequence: TGTGCCAGCAGTTACCTCGGGACAGTGGAGACCCAGTACTTC.

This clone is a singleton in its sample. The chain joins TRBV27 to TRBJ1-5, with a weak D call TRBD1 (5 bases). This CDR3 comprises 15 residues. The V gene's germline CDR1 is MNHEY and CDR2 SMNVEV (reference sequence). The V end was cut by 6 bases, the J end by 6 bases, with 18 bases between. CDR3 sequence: CASSLLPGFSQPQHF. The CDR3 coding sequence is TGTGCCAGCAGCCTCCTACCAGGGTTCAGTCAGCCCCAGCATTTT.

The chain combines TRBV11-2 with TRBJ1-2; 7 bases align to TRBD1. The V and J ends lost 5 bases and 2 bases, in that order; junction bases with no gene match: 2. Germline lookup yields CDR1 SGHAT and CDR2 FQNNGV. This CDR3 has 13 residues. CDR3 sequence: CASSVDRNYGYTF. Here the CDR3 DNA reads TGTGCCAGCAGCGTGGACAGGAACTATGGCTACACCTTC.

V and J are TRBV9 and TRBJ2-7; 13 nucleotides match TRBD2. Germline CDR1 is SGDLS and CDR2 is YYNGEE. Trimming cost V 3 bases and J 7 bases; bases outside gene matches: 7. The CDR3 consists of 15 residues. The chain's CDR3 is CASSDTSGRAREQYF. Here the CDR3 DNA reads TGTGCCAGCAGCGACACTAGCGGGAGGGCGCGGGAGCAGTACTTC.

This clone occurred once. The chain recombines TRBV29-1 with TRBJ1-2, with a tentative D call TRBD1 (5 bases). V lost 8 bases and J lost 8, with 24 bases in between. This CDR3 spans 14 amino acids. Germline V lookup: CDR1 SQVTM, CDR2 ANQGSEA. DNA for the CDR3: TGCAGCTCCTACCGGGACGACGTAAGCCGCGGCTACACCTTC. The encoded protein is CSSYRDDVSRGYTF.